What follows are 22 T cell receptor beta chains derived from one specimen sequenced in a study of blood T cell repertoires in COVID-19. The repertoire was sequenced with immunoSEQ multiplex PCR; TCRdb's copy has only in-frame clones and lacks some. This table has 30,000 or so clones, 83% appearing once. The sample comprised peripheral blood. These receptors were collected from a man aged 45-65 years with acute or convalescent COVID-19.

The chain employs TRBV2 and TRBJ2-7, with D tentatively TRBD1 (6 bases). This CDR3 region has 11 residues. Germline CDR1 and CDR2: SNHLY and FYNNEI. V was shortened by 8 bases and J by 6 bases, with 11 bases between the two germline ends. The CDR3 DNA reads as TGTGCCAGCGTGGCAGGGGTCGAGCAGTACTTC. It yields the protein CASVAGVEQYF.

The chain is built from TRBV6-4 and TRBJ2-2; D is possibly TRBD1 (5 bases). Trimming shortened V by 0 bases and J by 2 bases, and 10 bases separated the two germline ends. CDR3 length equals 16 residues. The germline V gene has CDR1 MRHNA and CDR2 SNTAGT. The CDR3 region is CASSDSLGANTGELFF. The DNA for the CDR3 is TGTGCCAGCAGTGACTCTTTAGGGGCCAACACCGGGGAGCTGTTTTTT.

The chain has TRBV6-1 and TRBJ2-5, with D uncertain. CDR1 and CDR2 (germline): MNHNS, SASEGT. Trimming took off 1 base at V and 4 bases at J, with 10 bases between the two ends. The length of the CDR3 is 14 residues. CDR3 nucleotides: TGTGCCAGCAGTGAAGACCTTCGGAGAGAGACCCAGTACTTC. This sequence encodes CASSEDLRRETQYF.

The chain recombines TRBV7-8 with TRBJ1-3, with a tentative D call TRBD1 (5 bases). Germline CDR1 is SGHVS and CDR2 is FQNEAQ. This CDR3 contains 14 residues. V was trimmed by 3 bases and J by 2 bases, leaving 8 bases between them. The CDR3, as DNA: TGTGCCAGCAGCTTTCGGGGGACTGGAAACACCATATATTTT. It encodes CASSFRGTGNTIYF.

This clone appeared a single time. V gene TRBV9 combines with J gene TRBJ2-1; TRBD2 agrees at 10 bases. Trimming took 0 bases from V and 6 from J; bases not matched to a gene: 3. The V gene's germline CDR1 is SGDLS and CDR2 YYNGEE. The CDR3 length is 15 residues. The CDR3 reads CASSVGVAGGNEQFF. The DNA of the CDR3 is TGTGCCAGCAGCGTAGGGGTAGCGGGAGGCAATGAGCAGTTCTTC. Supplemented by reference TRBV9 and TRBJ2-1, the full variable domain reads DSGVTQTPKHLITATGQRVTLRCSPRSGDLSVYWYQQSLDQGLQFLIQYYNGEERAKGNILERFSAQQFPDLHSELNLSSLELGDSALYFCASSVGVAGGNEQFFGPGTRLTVL.

The chain couples TRBV6-5 to TRBJ2-3, with D possibly being TRBD2 (6 bases). Germline CDR1 is MNHEY and CDR2 is SVGAGI. V shed 6 bases and J shed 2 bases, with 15 bases lying between them. CDR3 length: 15 residues. The chain's CDR3 is CASSRSGSPTDTQYF. The CDR3 DNA reads TGTGCCAGCAGCCGGAGCGGGTCCCCCACAGATACGCAGTATTTT.

This chain connects TRBV12-3 or TRBV12-4 to TRBJ1-1; perhaps TRBD1 as D (5 bases). V was cut by 1 base and J by 11 bases, with 14 bases left in between. There are 13 residues in the CDR3. The CDR3 is CASSLESTGVAFF. CDR3 DNA sequence: TGTGCCAGCAGTTTAGAGAGTACAGGTGTGGCTTTCTTT.

The CDR3 spells CASGPGQGGSDEQFF. The CDR3, as DNA: TGTGCTAGTGGTCCCGGACAGGGGGGATCGGATGAGCAGTTCTTC. The rearrangement joins TRBV12-5 to TRBJ2-1; 10 bases are a match to TRBD1. The CDR3 runs to 15 residues. Germline V lookup: CDR1 LGHNT, CDR2 FRNRAP. V gave up 5 bases and J gave up 8 bases; unmatched junction bases: 9.

The rearrangement links TRBV18 to TRBJ2-6; possible D gene TRBD1, 6 bases. Per the germline V gene, CDR1 is KGHSH and CDR2 is LQKENI. The V end lost 4 bases, the J end lost 0 bases, and 10 bases lay between the germline ends. This CDR3 has 16 residues. The CDR3 DNA reads as TGTGCCAGCTCACGCAGACAGGTCTCTGGGGCCAACGTCCTGACTTTC. Protein: CASSRRQVSGANVLTF.

V usage is TRBV13 and J usage is TRBJ2-7; TRBD1 agrees at 11 bases. Germline CDR1 is PRHDT and CDR2 is FYEKMQ (reference sequence). The CDR3 is 15 amino acids. V shed 5 bases and J 4 bases; nucleotides not matched to a gene: 7. Here the CDR3 reads CASSRSGQGEYEQYF. The CDR3 bases are TGTGCCAGCAGCAGGTCGGGACAGGGGGAATACGAGCAGTACTTC. Variable domain in full (rest from reference TRBV13 and TRBJ2-7): AAGVIQSPRHLIKEKRETATLKCYPIPRHDTVYWYQQGPGQDPQFLISFYEKMQSDKGSIPDRFSAQQFSDYHSELNMSSLELGDSALYFCASSRSGQGEYEQYFGPGTRLTVT.

The chain has TRBV9 and TRBJ2-1; 9 bases are a match to TRBD2. V was pared by 3 bases and J by 5 bases, with 0 bases of the junction left unmatched. Germline CDR1 reads SGDLS; CDR2 reads YYNGEE. The CDR3 covers 13 residues. CDR3 residues: CASSGLADNEQFF. The CDR3, as DNA: TGTGCCAGCAGCGGACTAGCGGACAATGAGCAGTTCTTC.

The chain links TRBV9 to TRBJ2-2; 9 bases match TRBD2. The germline gives CDR1 SGDLS, CDR2 YYNGEE. The CDR3 has 16 residues. The V and J ends lost 0 bases and 1 base, in that order; junction bases with no gene match: 1. As DNA, the CDR3 is TGTGCCAGCAGCGTAGATAGCGGGGGGAACACCGGGGAGCTGTTTTTT. Translation: CASSVDSGGNTGELFF.

The chain has TRBV6-6 and TRBJ2-7, with 8 bases lining up with TRBD2. J was trimmed by 4 bases and V by 1 base; bases with no gene match: 6. CDR3 length equals 15 residues. Germline V CDR1 and CDR2: MNHNY, SVGAGI (reference sequence). In nucleotides, the CDR3 is TGTGCCAGCAGTTACTGGGCTAGCGGGCGTTACGAGCAGTACTTC. Its translation: CASSYWASGRYEQYF.

This rearrangement joins TRBV9 to TRBJ1-2; maybe TRBD1 (5 bases). The CDR3 length is 16 residues. Germline-derived CDR1 and CDR2 are SGDLS and YYNGEE. V was cut by 4 bases and J by 2 bases, with 18 bases left in between. CDR3 sequence: CASSPPSGESNYGYTF. As DNA, the CDR3 is TGTGCCAGCAGCCCCCCTTCGGGGGAATCAAACTATGGCTACACCTTC.

This chain links TRBV5-1 with TRBJ1-1; possible D gene TRBD1, 6 bases. CDR3 size: 13 residues. The V gene lost 2 bases and the J gene lost 4 bases, with 9 bases spanning the gap. Germline CDR1 is SGHRS and CDR2 is YFSETQ. The CDR3 DNA reads TGCGCCAGCAGCTTACAGGGTACCACTGAAGCTTTCTTT. Its translation: CASSLQGTTEAFF.

A few counts support this clone. This chain uses TRBV4-2 with TRBJ2-7; 13 bases line up with TRBD2. After removal of 5 bases from V and 3 bases from J, the junction contained 13 bases not matched to a gene. This CDR3 is 18 amino acids long. Per germline, CDR1 LGHNA and CDR2 YNFKEQ. CDR3 loop: CASSSGLAGIGSVYEQYF. Written as DNA, the CDR3 is TGTGCCAGCAGCTCGGGACTAGCGGGAATAGGTTCGGTCTACGAGCAGTACTTC.

The chain links TRBV5-1 to TRBJ1-5; TRBD1 might be the D (5 bases). The germline CDR1 and CDR2 sequences are SGHRS and YFSETQ. The CDR3 is made up of 15 amino acids. V shed 4 bases and J shed 5 bases, with 16 bases lying between them. CDR3 nucleotide sequence: TGCGCCAGCAGCATCCAGGGCGCTGATGATCAGCCCCAGCATTTT. It codes for CASSIQGADDQPQHF.

V usage is TRBV14 and J usage is TRBJ1-6, with 7 bases lining up with TRBD1. The CDR3 totals 15 residues. V trimming: 4 bases; J trimming: 10 bases; junction bases outside the gene matches: 10. CDR1 and CDR2 from the germline V gene are SGHDN and FVKESK. The CDR3 region has the DNA TGTGCCAGCAGCCCATTGAAGGGGGCAGGATCACCCCTCCACTTT. Its translation is CASSPLKGAGSPLHF.

This sequence joins TRBV25-1 and TRBJ2-1, with a tentative D call TRBD2 (6 bases). CDR1 and CDR2 (germline): MGHDK, SYGVNS. This CDR3 spans 15 amino acids. The V end lost 7 bases, the J end lost 0 bases, and 13 bases lay between the germline ends. CDR3 bases: TGTGCCAGCACAAGTGCGGGGAGCTCCTACAATGAGCAGTTCTTC. Its protein is CASTSAGSSYNEQFF.

The rearrangement joins TRBV11-2 to TRBJ2-1, with D possibly matching TRBD2 (6 bases). The CDR3 consists of 16 residues. Trimming shortened V by 5 bases and J by 5 bases, and 19 bases separated the two germline ends. Germline CDR1 and CDR2: SGHAT and FQNNGV. The CDR3: CASSPLSGTHHNEQFF. The DNA for the CDR3 is TGTGCCAGCAGCCCCCTATCTGGGACTCATCACAATGAGCAGTTCTTC.

The genes are TRBV7-8 and TRBJ1-5, with TRBD1 matching over 7 bases. CDR3 length: 12 amino acids. Germline V CDR1 and CDR2: SGHVS, FQNEAQ. V dropped 6 bases and J dropped 6; count of bases not matched to a gene: 2. CDR3 sequence (DNA): TGTGCCAGCAGTACAGGGGTTCAGCCCCAGCATTTT. Translating it yields CASSTGVQPQHF.

The V and J genes are TRBV28 and TRBJ1-5; no definite D call. CDR3 length: 14 amino acids. Germline assignment: CDR1 MDHEN and CDR2 SYDVKM. Between the trimmed V and J ends, which lost 6 bases and 7 bases, there was a span of 16 bases. The CDR3 here is CASRSGDYRQPQHF. CDR3 nucleotides: TGTGCCAGCAGGTCCGGGGATTATCGCCAGCCCCAGCATTTT.